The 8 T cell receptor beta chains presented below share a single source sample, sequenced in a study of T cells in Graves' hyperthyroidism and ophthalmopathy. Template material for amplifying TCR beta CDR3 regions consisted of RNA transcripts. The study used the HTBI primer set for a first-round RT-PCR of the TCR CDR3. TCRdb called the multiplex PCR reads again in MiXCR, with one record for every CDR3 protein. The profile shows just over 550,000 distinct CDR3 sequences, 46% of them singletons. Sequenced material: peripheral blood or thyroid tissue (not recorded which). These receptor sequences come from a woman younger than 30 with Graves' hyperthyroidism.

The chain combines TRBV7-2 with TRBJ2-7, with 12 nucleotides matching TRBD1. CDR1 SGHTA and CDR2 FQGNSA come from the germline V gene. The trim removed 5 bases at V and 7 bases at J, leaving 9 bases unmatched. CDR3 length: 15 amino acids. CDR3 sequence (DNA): TGTGCCAGCAGCATGTTGGGACAGGGGGCGCATGAGCAGTACTTC. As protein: CASSMLGQGAHEQYF.

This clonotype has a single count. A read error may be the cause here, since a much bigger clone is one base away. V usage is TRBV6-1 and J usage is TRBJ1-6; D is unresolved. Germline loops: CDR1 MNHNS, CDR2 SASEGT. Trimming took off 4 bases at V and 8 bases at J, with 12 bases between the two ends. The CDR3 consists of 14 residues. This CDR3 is CASSVEEWDSPLHF. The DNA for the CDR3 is TGTGCCAGCAGTGTTGAGGAATGGGATTCACCCCTCCACTTT.

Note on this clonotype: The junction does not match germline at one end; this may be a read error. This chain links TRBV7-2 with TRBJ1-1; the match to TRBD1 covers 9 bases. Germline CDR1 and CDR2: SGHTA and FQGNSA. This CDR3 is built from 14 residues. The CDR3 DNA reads TGCGCCAGCAGCCAGACAGGGGGTGTTGCTGAAGCTTTCTTT. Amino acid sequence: CASSQTGGVAEAFF.

The CDR3 region is CSVEDPVGGEQYF. The CDR3 nucleotides are TGCAGCGTTGAAGATCCTGTGGGCGGCGAGCAGTACTTC. This chain joins TRBV29-1 and TRBJ2-7; D is ambiguous. V was shortened by 0 bases and J by 6 bases, with 12 bases between the two germline ends. The CDR3 contains 13 residues. Germline V lookup: CDR1 SQVTM, CDR2 ANQGSEA.

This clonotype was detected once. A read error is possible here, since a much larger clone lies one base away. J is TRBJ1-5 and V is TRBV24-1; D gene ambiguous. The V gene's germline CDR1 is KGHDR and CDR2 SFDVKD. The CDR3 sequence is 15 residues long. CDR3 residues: CAISASGYSNQPQHF. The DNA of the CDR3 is TGTGCCATCAGTGCCTCGGGGTATAGCAATCAGCCCCAGCATTTT.

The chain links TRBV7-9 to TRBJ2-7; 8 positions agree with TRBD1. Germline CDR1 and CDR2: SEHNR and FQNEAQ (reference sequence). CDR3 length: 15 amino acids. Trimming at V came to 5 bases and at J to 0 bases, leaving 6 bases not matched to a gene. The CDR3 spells CASSQSDRGSYEQYF. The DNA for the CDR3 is TGTGCCAGCAGCCAATCCGACAGGGGCTCCTACGAGCAGTACTTC.

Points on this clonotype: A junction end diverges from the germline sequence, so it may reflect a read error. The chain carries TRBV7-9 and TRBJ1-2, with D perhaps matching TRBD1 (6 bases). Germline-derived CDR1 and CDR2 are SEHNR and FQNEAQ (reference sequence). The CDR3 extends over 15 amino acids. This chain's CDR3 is CASSQDRGGRLGYTF. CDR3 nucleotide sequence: TGCGCCAGCAGCCAAGATCGGGGGGGCAGGCTTGGCTACACCTTC.

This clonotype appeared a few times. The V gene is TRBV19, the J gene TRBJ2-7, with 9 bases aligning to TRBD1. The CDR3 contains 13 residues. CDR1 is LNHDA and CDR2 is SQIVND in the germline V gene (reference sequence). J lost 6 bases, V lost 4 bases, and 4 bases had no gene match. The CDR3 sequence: CASSSGTGTEQYF. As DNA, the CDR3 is TGTGCCAGTAGTAGCGGGACAGGGACCGAGCAGTACTTC. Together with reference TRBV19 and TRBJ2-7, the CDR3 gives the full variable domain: DGGITQSPKYLFRKEGQNVTLSCEQNLNHDAMYWYRQDPGQGLRLIYYSQIVNDFQKGDIAEGYSVSREKKESFPLTVTSAQKNPTAFYLCASSSGTGTEQYFGPGTRLTVT.